These 26 T cell receptor beta chains were sequenced from one sample in a study of a mutant IDH1 vaccine in newly diagnosed glioma. No cognate antigen is known for these TCRs. Regarding time point: week 35, safety follow-up. Each dose of the vaccine consisted of 300 ug of mutant IDH1 20-mer peptide, with topical imiquimod. Sequencing was performed with immunoSEQ multiplex PCR; in TCRdb, only in-frame clones are kept and a portion is missing. The data contain over 40,000 clones, about 86% of them seen just once; the ten biggest clones take up about 4.5%. The sample in question was PBMCs, obtained from a glioma patient whose treatment included an IDH1 peptide vaccine. These receptors all stem from a woman aged 40 to 50 with glioma. Some clones in this sample may be carry-over from other donors' samples.

The J gene is TRBJ1-1, the V gene TRBV29-1; D is possibly TRBD1 (5 bases). This CDR3 is 12 amino acids long. Germline CDR1 reads SQVTM; CDR2 reads ANQGSEA. V gave up 4 bases and J gave up 0 bases, with 6 bases separating them. CDR3 bases: TGCAGCGTTGGAGGGGTGAACACTGAAGCTTTCTTT. This encodes CSVGGVNTEAFF.

The V call is TRBV5-6, the J call TRBJ2-3; perhaps TRBD1 as D (5 bases). This CDR3 comprises 15 residues. V was pared by 5 bases and J by 7 bases, with 20 bases between. Germline V CDR1 and CDR2: SGHDT, YYEEEE. CDR3 amino acids: CASSPSDKLPNTQYF. In DNA form, the CDR3 reads TGTGCCAGCAGTCCATCGGACAAGCTTCCTAATACGCAGTATTTT. Complete variable domain (other parts from reference TRBV5-6 and TRBJ2-3): DAGVTQSPTHLIKTRGQQVTLRCSPKSGHDTVSWYQQALGQGPQFIFQYYEEEERQRGNFPDRFSGHQFPNYSSELNVNALLLGDSALYLCASSPSDKLPNTQYFGPGTRLTVL.

V gene TRBV14 combines with J gene TRBJ2-7; TRBD2 might be the D (5 bases). Trimming stripped 4 bases from V and 2 bases from J, with 12 bases between. This CDR3 is 14 amino acids long. Germline-derived CDR1 and CDR2 are SGHDN and FVKESK. DNA of the CDR3: TGTGCCAGCAGCCGGGGAGTCCTTACCTACGAGCAGTACTTC. Its protein is CASSRGVLTYEQYF.

This clone was seen a few times. The chain has TRBV25-1 and TRBJ2-2; D is perhaps TRBD2 (5 bases). The V gene's germline CDR1 is MGHDK and CDR2 SYGVNS. V was clipped by 2 bases and J by 1 base, with 8 bases between them. The CDR3 runs 15 residues. CDR3 DNA sequence: TGTGCCAGCAGTGAACTTCGGGGGAACACCGGGGAGCTGTTTTTT. Protein product: CASSELRGNTGELFF.

The CDR3: CASRTGGYNEQFF. CDR3 coding DNA: TGTGCCAGCAGAACAGGGGGTTACAATGAGCAGTTCTTC. The rearrangement links TRBV27 to TRBJ2-1, with TRBD1 matching over 8 bases. The CDR3 contains 13 residues. The V gene's germline CDR1 is MNHEY and CDR2 SMNVEV (reference sequence). Trimming removed 6 bases from V and 4 bases from J; junction bases left unmatched: 2.

Remarks on this clone: This CDR3 is also generated by other DNA sequences in the sample. The rearrangement links TRBV11-2 to TRBJ1-1; D is unresolved. Germline CDR1 is SGHAT and CDR2 is FQNNGV. The CDR3 consists of 13 residues. Trimming took off 5 bases at V and 1 base at J, with 8 bases between the two ends. The DNA of the CDR3 is TGTGCCAGCAGCCCAGATACGAACACTGAAGCTTTCTTT. Its protein is CASSPDTNTEAFF.

The rearrangement uses TRBV11-2 and TRBJ1-2; possibly TRBD1 for D (6 bases). The germline gives CDR1 SGHAT, CDR2 FQNNGV. V was trimmed by 1 base and J by 4 bases, leaving 13 bases between them. The CDR3 runs to 15 residues. Here the CDR3 DNA reads TGTGCCAGCAGCTTAGGGGACACCCGCGCCTATGGCTACACCTTC. It translates to CASSLGDTRAYGYTF.

By sample fraction, this clone is medium-sized. This chain joins TRBV7-2 and TRBJ2-1; D remains unclear. Trimming cost V 2 bases and J 6 bases, with 8 bases left between them. Germline-derived CDR1 and CDR2 are SGHTA and FQGNSA. The CDR3 is 13 amino acids. In nucleotides, the CDR3 is TGTGCCAGCAGCTTATTTGGGGTCAATGAGCAGTTCTTC. Its protein is CASSLFGVNEQFF. Full variable domain (rest looked up from reference TRBV7-2 and TRBJ2-1): GAGVSQSPSNKVTEKGKDVELRCDPISGHTALYWYRQSLGQGLEFLIYFQGNSAPDKSGLPSDRFSAERTGGSVSTLTIQRTQQEDSAVYLCASSLFGVNEQFFGPGTRLTVL.

The chain carries TRBV11-2 and TRBJ1-1; D possibly corresponds to TRBD1 (5 bases). Germline lookup yields CDR1 SGHAT and CDR2 FQNNGV. The CDR3 contains 15 residues. Between the trimmed V and J ends, which lost 0 bases and 1 base, there was a span of 9 bases. The CDR3 spells CASSLDVGGNTEAFF. DNA of the CDR3: TGTGCCAGCAGCTTAGACGTGGGGGGGAACACTGAAGCTTTCTTT.

The CDR3 region is CASSSPFMVLYEQYF. The CDR3 region has the DNA TGTGCCAGCAGTTCGCCCTTTATGGTACTCTACGAGCAGTACTTC. This chain links TRBV28 with TRBJ2-7, with D uncertain. The length of the CDR3 is 15 residues. The V end lost 4 bases, the J end lost 3 bases, and 16 bases lay between the germline ends. From germline, CDR1 is MDHEN and CDR2 SYDVKM.

This clone has just a few counts. The chain carries TRBV6-4 and TRBJ1-5; D uncertain. Germline CDR1 MRHNA, CDR2 SNTAGT. The V end was cut by 3 bases, the J end by 5 bases, with 14 bases between. The CDR3 covers 15 residues. The CDR3 region has the DNA TGTGCCAGCAGTGAGGACGGATCGTTGCATCAGCCCCAGCATTTT. This sequence encodes CASSEDGSLHQPQHF.

The chain recombines TRBV19 with TRBJ1-3; D ambiguous. Trimming removed 6 bases from V and 0 bases from J, with 6 bases in between. This CDR3 has 13 residues. Per the germline V gene, CDR1 is LNHDA and CDR2 is SQIVND (reference sequence). The CDR3 nucleotides are TGTGCCAGTAGACGGGGCTCTGGAAACACCATATATTTT. Translation: CASRRGSGNTIYF. The whole variable domain, filled in from reference TRBV19 and TRBJ1-3, reads DGGITQSPKYLFRKEGQNVTLSCEQNLNHDAMYWYRQDPGQGLRLIYYSQIVNDFQKGDIAEGYSVSREKKESFPLTVTSAQKNPTAFYLCASRRGSGNTIYFGEGSWLTVV.

The chain is built from TRBV14 and TRBJ2-7; D is perhaps TRBD1 (6 bases). Germline V gene data show CDR1 as SGHDN and CDR2 as FVKESK. V lost 4 bases, J lost 3 bases, and 16 bases lay in between. The CDR3 runs 15 residues. In DNA form, the CDR3 reads TGTGCCAGCAGCCCAGGTGTGGGGGCTGGCTACGAGCAGTACTTC. Encoded protein: CASSPGVGAGYEQYF.

The V and J genes are TRBV5-1 and TRBJ2-3; D is uncertain. V lost 3 bases and J 0 bases, leaving 5 bases between the germline ends. The length of the CDR3 is 13 residues. Germline V gives CDR1 SGHRS, CDR2 YFSETQ. DNA for the CDR3: TGCGCCAGCAGCTCCGGTAGCACAGATACGCAGTATTTT. It yields the protein CASSSGSTDTQYF.

This clone was seen a handful of times. The rearrangement uses TRBV11-2 and TRBJ2-6; no reliable D call. CDR1 and CDR2 (germline): SGHAT, FQNNGV. The CDR3 is made up of 16 amino acids. V was cut by 3 bases and J by 0 bases, with 9 bases left in between. In nucleotides, the CDR3 is TGTGCCAGCAGCTTGTTCCAGAACTCTGGGGCCAACGTCCTGACTTTC. It encodes CASSLFQNSGANVLTF. Complete variable domain (other parts from reference TRBV11-2 and TRBJ2-6): EAGVAQSPRYKIIEKRQSVAFWCNPISGHATLYWYQQILGQGPKLLIQFQNNGVVDDSQLPKDRFSAERLKGVDSTLKIQPAKLEDSAVYLCASSLFQNSGANVLTFGAGSRLTVL.

This chain joins TRBV19 and TRBJ1-1; the match to TRBD1 covers 7 bases. There are 15 residues in the CDR3. V lost 9 bases to trimming and J lost 2 bases; unmatched junction nucleotides: 12. The germline V gene has CDR1 LNHDA and CDR2 SQIVND (reference sequence). The CDR3 region has the DNA TGTGCCAGCGTCTACAGGGGCGACCCCAACACTGAAGCTTTCTTT. Translation: CASVYRGDPNTEAFF.

The chain links TRBV7-2 to TRBJ2-5; TRBD1 is a possible D gene (7 bases). CDR3 length: 15 residues. V lost 7 bases to trimming and J lost 5 bases, with 20 bases between them. Looked up from germline, CDR1 is SGHTA and CDR2 is FQGNSA. CDR3 protein: CASILGGGVGETQYF. The CDR3 DNA reads TGTGCCAGCATCCTAGGGGGCGGGGTAGGGGAGACCCAGTACTTC.

This clone was seen just once. The gene calls are TRBV4-1 and TRBJ2-7, with a weak D call TRBD1 (5 bases). The V gene's germline CDR1 is MGHRA and CDR2 YSYEKL. The CDR3 runs 13 residues. Trimming stripped 1 base from V and 6 bases from J, with 10 bases between. CDR3 residues: CASSQGNQGEQYF. In DNA, the CDR3 is TGCGCCAGCAGCCAAGGGAATCAGGGCGAGCAGTACTTC.

V gene TRBV5-4 combines with J gene TRBJ2-2, with 9 bases fitting TRBD1. The germline V gene encodes CDR1 SGHNT and CDR2 YYREEE (reference sequence). The CDR3 contains 15 residues. The V segment lost 2 bases and the J segment 5 bases; nucleotides outside the gene matches: 4. CDR3 sequence (DNA): TGTGCCAGCAGCTTCCACAGGGGGCCGACCGGGGAGCTGTTTTTT. Translation gives CASSFHRGPTGELFF.

The chain links TRBV11-2 to TRBJ2-7; tentative D call: TRBD1 (6 bases). The CDR3 spans 14 residues. V lost 0 bases and J lost 12, with 18 bases in between. Germline V gene data show CDR1 as SGHAT and CDR2 as FQNNGV. The CDR3 protein is CASSLDQDRRSWYF. The CDR3 nucleotides read TGTGCCAGCAGCTTAGATCAAGACAGGCGTTCGTGGTACTTC.

This clone was observed once. This chain joins TRBV5-1 and TRBJ2-5, with D maybe TRBD1 (6 bases). The germline V gene encodes CDR1 SGHRS and CDR2 YFSETQ. Trimming left V 4 bases short and J 2 bases short, with 12 bases between. This CDR3 is 14 amino acids long. The CDR3 DNA is TGCGCCAGCAGCAGTACAGGGTATCAAGAGACCCAGTACTTC. Translated, it gives CASSSTGYQETQYF.

The table lists this clone with a count of one. The chain is built from TRBV5-4 and TRBJ2-1; 8 nucleotides match TRBD2. This CDR3 spans 11 amino acids. After removal of 5 bases from V and 10 bases from J, the junction contained 2 bases not matched to a gene. Germline V gene data show CDR1 as SGHNT and CDR2 as YYREEE (reference sequence). The CDR3 protein is CASRSGGEQFF. The CDR3 DNA is TGTGCCAGCAGGTCGGGGGGGGAGCAGTTCTTC.

As for this clone: At one of its ends the junction is not consistent with the germline gene, which may arise from a read error. The rearrangement links TRBV6-5 to TRBJ2-2; 8 bases line up with TRBD2. Germline CDR1 is MNHEY and CDR2 is SVGAGI. The CDR3 sequence is 15 residues long. CDR3: CASSRTSPNTGELFF. CDR3 DNA sequence: TGTGCCAGCAGTCGGACTAGCCCGAATACCGGGGAGCTGTTTTTT.

The chain is built from TRBV11-2 and TRBJ2-7; 8 bases fit TRBD1. With V trimmed by 5 bases and J by 4 bases, 10 bases remained unmatched. The CDR3 consists of 15 residues. From germline, CDR1 is SGHAT and CDR2 FQNNGV. The chain's CDR3 is CASSTTSGQGYEQYF. CDR3 nucleotide sequence: TGTGCCAGCAGCACGACCTCAGGACAGGGTTACGAGCAGTACTTC.

CDR3 loop: CASSQLLAGEQFF. In DNA, the CDR3 is TGCGCCAGCAGCCAACTCTTAGCGGGTGAGCAGTTCTTC. V gene TRBV4-3 combines with J gene TRBJ2-1, with 7 bases fitting TRBD2. Germline CDR1 is LGHNA and CDR2 is YSLEER. With 2 bases clipped from V and 9 bases from J, the junction kept 4 bases outside the gene matches. The CDR3 extends over 13 amino acids.

DNA of the CDR3: TGTGCCAGCAGCTTAGGAGGCACCCCAAACATTCAGTACTTC. Its translation is CASSLGGTPNIQYF. V and J are TRBV7-9 and TRBJ2-4; D gene unclear. This CDR3 comprises 14 residues. Per the germline V gene, CDR1 is SEHNR and CDR2 is FQNEAQ (reference sequence). Trimming took 1 base from V and 6 from J, leaving 10 bases between them.